Listed below are T cell receptor beta chains from one sample, sequenced in a study of blood T cell repertoires in COVID-19. The method was immunoSEQ multiplex PCR; TCRdb's version includes in-frame clones alone and lacks a portion of them. The table includes around 130,000 clones, more than 70% detected once. The specimen sequenced was peripheral blood. All receptors derive from a man aged 70-80 years with acute or convalescent COVID-19. Each CDR3 is given with its conserved first and last residue. A D gene is named only where the DNA matches it firmly. A clone size is listed for some rows: how often the clone was seen (once, few, many), or a class if it is expanded.

D: TRBD2; size: -; length: 17; V: TRBV7-6; J: TRBJ2-3; DNA: TGTGCCAGCAGCTTTTTACTAGCGACTTCGGGCACAGATACGCAGTATTTT; CDR3: CASSFLLATSGTDTQYF
D: TRBD1; size: -; length: 16; V: TRBV11-2; J: TRBJ2-1; DNA: TGTGCCAGCAGCTTTATACGGGACAGGGGCAGGATAGAGCAGTTCTTC; CDR3: CASSFIRDRGRIEQFF
D: -; size: -; length: 16; V: TRBV3-1/TRBV3-2; J: TRBJ2-3; DNA: TGTGCCAGCAGTCGGAGGGCGGCGGGGTGGACAGATACGCAGTATTTT; CDR3: CASSRRAAGWTDTQYF
D: -; size: -; length: 15; V: TRBV7-9; J: TRBJ1-2; DNA: TGTGCCAGCAGCTTACACAGGCTAAAAACCTATGGCTACACCTTC; CDR3: CASSLHRLKTYGYTF
D: -; size: -; length: 17; V: TRBV5-1; J: TRBJ1-6; DNA: TGCGCCAGCAGCTTGGGACCCAGTGGGGGAGGGGATTCACCCCTCCACTTT; CDR3: CASSLGPSGGGDSPLHF
D: -; size: -; length: 16; V: TRBV19; J: TRBJ1-5; DNA: TGTGCCAGTAGTATCAGGGGCCAGAATAGCAATCAGCCCCAGCATTTT; CDR3: CASSIRGQNSNQPQHF
D: TRBD1; size: -; length: 13; V: TRBV4-2; J: TRBJ2-7; DNA: TGTGCCAGCAGCCACCCGACAGGGGGCGGGCAGTACTTC; CDR3: CASSHPTGGGQYF
D: TRBD1; size: -; length: 14; V: TRBV27; J: TRBJ2-3; DNA: TGTGCCAGCAGTTTCGGACAGGGGGCGGGTACGCAGTATTTT; CDR3: CASSFGQGAGTQYF
D: -; size: -; length: 14; V: TRBV9; J: TRBJ1-5; DNA: TGTGCCAGCAGCGTAGACGGAGCAAATCAGCCCCAGCATTTT; CDR3: CASSVDGANQPQHF
D: -; size: -; length: 15; V: TRBV15; J: TRBJ1-5; DNA: TGTGCCACCAGCAGCGAAAGGGGTAGCAATCAGCCCCAGCATTTT; CDR3: CATSSERGSNQPQHF
D: -; size: -; length: 16; V: TRBV3-1/TRBV3-2; J: TRBJ1-3; DNA: TGTGCCAGCAGCTATCGGGACACTCGCTCTGGAAACACCATATATTTT; CDR3: CASSYRDTRSGNTIYF
D: -; size: -; length: 12; V: TRBV29-1; J: TRBJ1-3; DNA: TGCAGCGTTGAAAAACAGGAAAACACCATATATTTT; CDR3: CSVEKQENTIYF
D: TRBD2; size: -; length: 17; V: TRBV4-2; J: TRBJ2-5; DNA: TGTGCCAGCAGCCAAGGTGAACTAGCGGGGCACAAAGAGACCCAGTACTTC; CDR3: CASSQGELAGHKETQYF
D: -; size: few; length: 15; V: TRBV10-3; J: TRBJ1-2; DNA: TGTGCCATCAGTGAGTCATTGGACTCCTCCTATGGCTACACCTTC; CDR3: CAISESLDSSYGYTF
D: -; size: -; length: 14; V: TRBV18; J: TRBJ2-5; DNA: TGTGCCAGCTCACCACGCCCAGGGATAGAGACCCAGTACTTC; CDR3: CASSPRPGIETQYF
D: -; size: once; length: 14; V: TRBV7-2; J: TRBJ2-5; DNA: TGTGCCAGCAGCTCCAGAGCGGGTTTAGAGACCCAGTACTTC; CDR3: CASSSRAGLETQYF
D: TRBD1; size: -; length: 14; V: TRBV23-1; J: TRBJ2-5; DNA: TGCGCCAGCAGTCCTAGGGACAGCCAAGAGACCCAGTACTTC; CDR3: CASSPRDSQETQYF
D: -; size: -; length: 16; V: TRBV10-3; J: TRBJ2-2; DNA: TGTGCCATCAGTGAACCGTCGCGGGGGAACACCGGGGAGCTGTTTTTT; CDR3: CAISEPSRGNTGELFF
D: -; size: -; length: 15; V: TRBV2; J: TRBJ2-3; DNA: TGTGCCAGCAGTGTTGTCGGACAGCACGCAGATACGCAGTATTTT; CDR3: CASSVVGQHADTQYF
D: -; size: -; length: 13; V: TRBV5-5; J: TRBJ1-1; DNA: TGTGCCAGCAGCAGTACCCCAGACACTGAAGCTTTCTTT; CDR3: CASSSTPDTEAFF
D: -; size: -; length: 17; V: TRBV6-1; J: TRBJ1-5; DNA: TGTGCCAGCAGTGCAACTAGCCAGGTACCTAGCAATCAGCCCCAGCATTTT; CDR3: CASSATSQVPSNQPQHF
D: -; size: -; length: 19; V: TRBV9; J: TRBJ1-4; DNA: TGTGCCAGCAGCGTAGAATCAGGGCTCGCTCCCCGATGGAATGAAAAACTGTTTTTT; CDR3: CASSVESGLAPRWNEKLFF
D: -; size: few; length: 16; V: TRBV2; J: TRBJ2-3; DNA: TGTGCCAGCAGTTTGAGGGTTCTACCTCCGACAGATACGCAGTATTTT; CDR3: CASSLRVLPPTDTQYF
D: -; size: many; length: 11; V: TRBV25-1; J: TRBJ1-1; DNA: TGTGCCAGCAGTGAGGGGGGTGAAGCTTTCTTT; CDR3: CASSEGGEAFF
D: TRBD2; size: -; length: 18; V: TRBV10-2; J: TRBJ2-3; DNA: TGCGCCAGCAGTGAAGCCGGGACTAGCGGGGGGGTAGTCGATACGCAGTATTTT; CDR3: CASSEAGTSGGVVDTQYF
D: -; size: -; length: 20; V: TRBV6-4; J: TRBJ1-2; DNA: TGTGCCAGCAGGACTCAGACTCAAGGGCGGAGACAGGTTTCTAACTATGGCTACACCTTC; CDR3: CASRTQTQGRRQVSNYGYTF
D: TRBD2; size: -; length: 15; V: TRBV2; J: TRBJ2-1; DNA: TGTGCCAGCAACCCGGGGGGGCTCTCCTACAATGAGCAGTTCTTC; CDR3: CASNPGGLSYNEQFF
D: TRBD1; size: few; length: 15; V: TRBV3-1/TRBV3-2; J: TRBJ1-6; DNA: TGTGCCAGCAGCACGATCCAGGGGGGTGGTTCACCCCTCCACTTT; CDR3: CASSTIQGGGSPLHF
D: TRBD1; size: -; length: 15; V: TRBV28; J: TRBJ1-1; DNA: TGTGCCAGCAGTTTACCAGACAGGGGGAACACTGAAGCTTTCTTT; CDR3: CASSLPDRGNTEAFF
D: TRBD2; size: -; length: 18; V: TRBV10-3; J: TRBJ2-3; DNA: TGTGCCATCAGGGGGGGGACTAGCGAGGGGCGTAGCACAGATACGCAGTATTTT; CDR3: CAIRGGTSEGRSTDTQYF
D: -; size: -; length: 14; V: TRBV5-1; J: TRBJ2-2; DNA: TGCGCCAGCAGCTTGGACAGGTGGACCGGGGAGCTGTTTTTT; CDR3: CASSLDRWTGELFF
D: -; size: -; length: 15; V: TRBV27; J: TRBJ2-7; DNA: TGTGCCAGCAGTTTAGAAACCAGGGCTATCAACGAGCAGTACTTC; CDR3: CASSLETRAINEQYF
D: -; size: -; length: 12; V: TRBV20-1; J: TRBJ1-4; DNA: TGCAGTGCTAGTAGCACGGGTGAAAAACTGTTTTTT; CDR3: CSASSTGEKLFF
D: -; size: -; length: 15; V: TRBV5-5; J: TRBJ1-1; DNA: TGTGCCAGCAGCTTGGCCCCGGGGATGAACACTGAAGCTTTCTTT; CDR3: CASSLAPGMNTEAFF
D: TRBD2; size: -; length: 14; V: TRBV28; J: TRBJ2-1; DNA: TGTGCCAGCAGTTTTGCGGGGGGCCCCGATGAGCAGTTCTTC; CDR3: CASSFAGGPDEQFF
D: TRBD1; size: -; length: 13; V: TRBV5-6; J: TRBJ1-1; DNA: TGTGCCAGCGGCCGGGACAGGGTGTATGAAGCTTTCTTT; CDR3: CASGRDRVYEAFF
D: -; size: -; length: 13; V: TRBV5-1; J: TRBJ2-7; DNA: TGCGCCAGCAGCAGCGCAGCGGCCTACGAGCAGTACTTC; CDR3: CASSSAAAYEQYF
D: TRBD2; size: once; length: 15; V: TRBV5-4; J: TRBJ2-3; DNA: TGTGCCAGCAGCGTTAGCGGGGGGGCTCAGGTTACGCAGTATTTT; CDR3: CASSVSGGAQVTQYF
D: TRBD2; size: -; length: 15; V: TRBV3-1/TRBV3-2; J: TRBJ2-5; DNA: TGTGCCAGCAGCCTTACTAGCGGGGTAAAAGAGACCCAGTACTTC; CDR3: CASSLTSGVKETQYF
D: -; size: -; length: 13; V: TRBV28; J: TRBJ1-5; DNA: TGTGCCAGCAGTATCGTTTCCAATCAGCCCCAGCATTTT; CDR3: CASSIVSNQPQHF
D: -; size: -; length: 19; V: TRBV5-8; J: TRBJ1-3; DNA: TGTGCCAGCAGCCCCAACAGGAGACTCCTAGTTGGGGCTGGAAACACCATATATTTT; CDR3: CASSPNRRLLVGAGNTIYF
D: TRBD1; size: few; length: 13; V: TRBV18; J: TRBJ1-5; DNA: TGTGCCAGCTCACGGGACAGTAATCAGCCCCAGCATTTT; CDR3: CASSRDSNQPQHF
D: -; size: -; length: 15; V: TRBV11-2; J: TRBJ2-1; DNA: TGTGCCAGCAGCTTAGAATCCCATGCCTACAATGAGCAGTTCTTC; CDR3: CASSLESHAYNEQFF
D: -; size: few; length: 14; V: TRBV3-1/TRBV3-2; J: TRBJ2-1; DNA: TGTGCCAGCCACCAGGGGAGCTCCTACAATGAGCAGTTCTTC; CDR3: CASHQGSSYNEQFF
D: -; size: -; length: 13; V: TRBV10-1; J: TRBJ2-2; DNA: TGCGCCAGCAGCCGTCAAGGAGCCGGGGAGCTGTTTTTT; CDR3: CASSRQGAGELFF
D: TRBD1; size: -; length: 13; V: TRBV27; J: TRBJ1-1; DNA: TGTGCCAGCAGGGGACAGGGGCGAACTGAAGCTTTCTTT; CDR3: CASRGQGRTEAFF
D: TRBD1; size: few; length: 18; V: TRBV7-6; J: TRBJ1-6; DNA: TGTGCCAGCAGCCCCCAACGTCCCGGGACAGGGTTTAGGTCACCCCTCCACTTT; CDR3: CASSPQRPGTGFRSPLHF